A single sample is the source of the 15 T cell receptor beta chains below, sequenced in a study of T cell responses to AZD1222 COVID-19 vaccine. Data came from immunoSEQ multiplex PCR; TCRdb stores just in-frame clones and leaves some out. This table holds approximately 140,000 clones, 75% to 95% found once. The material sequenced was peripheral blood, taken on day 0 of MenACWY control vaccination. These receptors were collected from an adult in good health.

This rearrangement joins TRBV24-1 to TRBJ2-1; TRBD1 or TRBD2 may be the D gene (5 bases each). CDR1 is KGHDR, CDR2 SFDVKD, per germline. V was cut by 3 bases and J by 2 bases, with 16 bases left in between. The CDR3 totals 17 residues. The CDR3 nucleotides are TGTGCCACCAGTGATCCGGGGACCCGAGGGGCCTACAATGAGCAGTTCTTC. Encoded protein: CATSDPGTRGAYNEQFF.

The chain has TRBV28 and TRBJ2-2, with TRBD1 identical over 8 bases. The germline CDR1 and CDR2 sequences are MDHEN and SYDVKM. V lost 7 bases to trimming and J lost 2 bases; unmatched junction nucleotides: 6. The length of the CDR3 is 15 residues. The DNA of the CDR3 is TGTGCCAGCACGGGGACAGGCGAAAACACCGGGGAGCTGTTTTTT. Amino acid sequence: CASTGTGENTGELFF. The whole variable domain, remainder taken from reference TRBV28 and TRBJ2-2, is DVKVTQSSRYLVKRTGEKVFLECVQDMDHENMFWYRQDPGLGLRLIYFSYDVKMKEKGDIPEGYSVSREKKERFSLILESASTNQTSMYLCASTGTGENTGELFFGEGSRLTVL.

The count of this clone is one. DNA for the CDR3: TGTGCCAGCAGTTTGACTACAGGGAGAATGGGCGAGCAGTACTTC. As protein: CASSLTTGRMGEQYF. The gene calls are TRBV28 and TRBJ2-7; TRBD1 is a possible D gene (6 bases). This CDR3 is 15 amino acids long. The V end was cut by 3 bases, the J end by 6 bases, with 18 bases between. Germline loops: CDR1 MDHEN, CDR2 SYDVKM.

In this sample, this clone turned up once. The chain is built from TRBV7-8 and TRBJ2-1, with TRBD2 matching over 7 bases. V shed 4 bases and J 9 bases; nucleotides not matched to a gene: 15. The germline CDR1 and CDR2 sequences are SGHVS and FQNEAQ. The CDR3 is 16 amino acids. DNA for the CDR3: TGTGCCAGCAGCTCAAAGCGGGACCAGCCTTTGGTTGAGCAGTTCTTC. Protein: CASSSKRDQPLVEQFF. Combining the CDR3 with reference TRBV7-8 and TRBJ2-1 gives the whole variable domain GAGVSQSPRYKVAKRGQDVALRCDPISGHVSLFWYQQALGQGPEFLTYFQNEAQLDKSGLPSDRFFAERPEGSVSTLKIQRTQQEDSAVYLCASSSKRDQPLVEQFFGPGTRLTVL.

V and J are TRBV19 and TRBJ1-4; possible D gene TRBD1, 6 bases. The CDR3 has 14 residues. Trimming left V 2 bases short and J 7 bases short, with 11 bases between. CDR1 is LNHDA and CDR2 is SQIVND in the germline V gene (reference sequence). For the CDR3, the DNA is TGTGCCAGTAGTATAAGCAGGGGACGTGAAAAACTGTTTTTT. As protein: CASSISRGREKLFF. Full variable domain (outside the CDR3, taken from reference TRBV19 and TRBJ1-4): DGGITQSPKYLFRKEGQNVTLSCEQNLNHDAMYWYRQDPGQGLRLIYYSQIVNDFQKGDIAEGYSVSREKKESFPLTVTSAQKNPTAFYLCASSISRGREKLFFGSGTQLSVL.

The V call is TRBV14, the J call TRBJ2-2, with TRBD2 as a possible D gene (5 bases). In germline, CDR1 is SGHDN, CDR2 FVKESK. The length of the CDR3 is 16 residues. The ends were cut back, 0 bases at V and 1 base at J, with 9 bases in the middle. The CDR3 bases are TGTGCCAGCAGCCAAGAACCAGCGGTGAACACCGGGGAGCTGTTTTTT. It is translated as CASSQEPAVNTGELFF.

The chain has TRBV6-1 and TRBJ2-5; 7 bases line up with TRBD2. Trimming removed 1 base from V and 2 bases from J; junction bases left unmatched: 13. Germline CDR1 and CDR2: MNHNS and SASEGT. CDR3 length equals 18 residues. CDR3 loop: CASSEGTSAFPIQETQYF. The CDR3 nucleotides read TGTGCCAGCAGTGAAGGAACTAGCGCGTTCCCCATTCAAGAGACCCAGTACTTC.

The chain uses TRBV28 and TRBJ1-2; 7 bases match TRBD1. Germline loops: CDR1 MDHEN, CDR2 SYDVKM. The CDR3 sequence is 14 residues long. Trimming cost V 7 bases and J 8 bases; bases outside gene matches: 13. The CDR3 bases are TGTGCCAGCATCCCCCTTGGAGGGGGCGTAGGCTACACCTTC. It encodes CASIPLGGGVGYTF.

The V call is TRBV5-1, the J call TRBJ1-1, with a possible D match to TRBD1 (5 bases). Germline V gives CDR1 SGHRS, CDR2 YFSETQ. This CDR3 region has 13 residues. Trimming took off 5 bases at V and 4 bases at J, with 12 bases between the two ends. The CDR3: CASRLQGVTEAFF. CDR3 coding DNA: TGCGCCAGCAGGCTTCAGGGTGTCACTGAAGCTTTCTTT. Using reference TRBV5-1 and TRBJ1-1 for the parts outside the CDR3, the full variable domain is KAGVTQTPRYLIKTRGQQVTLSCSPISGHRSVSWYQQTPGQGLQFLFEYFSETQRNKGNFPGRFSGRQFSNSRSEMNVSTLELGDSALYLCASRLQGVTEAFFGQGTRLTVV.

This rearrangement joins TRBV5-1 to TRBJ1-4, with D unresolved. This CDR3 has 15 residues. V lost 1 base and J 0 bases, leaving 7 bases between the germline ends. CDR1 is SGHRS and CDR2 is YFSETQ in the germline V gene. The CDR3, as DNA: TGCGCCAGCAGCTTGAGCGGGACAACTAATGAAAAACTGTTTTTT. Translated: CASSLSGTTNEKLFF.

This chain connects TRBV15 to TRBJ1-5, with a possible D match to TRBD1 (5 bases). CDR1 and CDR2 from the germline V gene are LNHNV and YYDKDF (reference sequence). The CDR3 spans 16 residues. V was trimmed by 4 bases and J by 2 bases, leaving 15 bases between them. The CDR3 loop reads CATSTRAGGGNQPQHF. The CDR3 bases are TGTGCCACCAGCACCCGGGCCGGGGGTGGCAATCAGCCCCAGCATTTT. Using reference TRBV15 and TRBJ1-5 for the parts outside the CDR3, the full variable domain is DAMVIQNPRYQVTQFGKPVTLSCSQTLNHNVMYWYQQKSSQAPKLLFHYYDKDFNNEADTPDNFQSRRPNTSFCFLDIRSPGLGDTAMYLCATSTRAGGGNQPQHFGDGTRLSIL.

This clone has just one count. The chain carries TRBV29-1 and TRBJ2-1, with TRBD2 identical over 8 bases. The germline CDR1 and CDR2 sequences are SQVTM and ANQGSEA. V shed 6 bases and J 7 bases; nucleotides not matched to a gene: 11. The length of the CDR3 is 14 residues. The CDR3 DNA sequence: TGCAGCGTCGATGCCCCGGGGGGGCGAAATGAGCAGTTCTTC. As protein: CSVDAPGGRNEQFF.

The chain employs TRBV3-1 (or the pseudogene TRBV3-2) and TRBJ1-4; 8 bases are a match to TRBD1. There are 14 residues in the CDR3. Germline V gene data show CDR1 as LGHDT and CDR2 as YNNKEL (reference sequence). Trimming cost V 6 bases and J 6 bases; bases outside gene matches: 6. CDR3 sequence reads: CASRPTGDDEKLFF. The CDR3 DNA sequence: TGTGCCAGCAGGCCGACAGGGGACGATGAAAAACTGTTTTTT.

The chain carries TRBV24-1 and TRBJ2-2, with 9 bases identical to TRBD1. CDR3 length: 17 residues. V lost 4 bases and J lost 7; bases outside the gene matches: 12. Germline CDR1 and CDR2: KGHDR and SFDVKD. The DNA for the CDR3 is TGTGCCACCAGTGACGAAATCGGGACAGGGTCCGGCGGGGAGCTGTTTTTT. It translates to CATSDEIGTGSGGELFF.

The CDR3 coding sequence is TGTGCCAGCAGCTTTGGAGTAAGCGTGAACACCGGGGAGCTGTTTTTT. As protein: CASSFGVSVNTGELFF. The genes are TRBV5-5 and TRBJ2-2; D call uncertain. Germline CDR1 SGHKS, CDR2 YYEKEE (reference sequence). V lost 2 bases and J 1 base, leaving 12 bases between the germline ends. The CDR3 is 16 amino acids.